Listed below are T cell receptor beta chains from one sample, sequenced in a study of vaccination and CD4 T cells after COVID-19. Via MiXCR, TCRdb re-called the PCR reads, giving one row per CDR3 protein. This sample has about 13,000 distinct CDR3 sequences; approximately 40% occur once, and the top ten carry 9% to 9.5%. The antigens for these receptors are not known. Material: CD4+ T cells from blood, cultured in vitro. The receptor source for this set is a human donor who had recovered from COVID-19. CDR3s include the opening cysteine and the closing phenylalanine or tryptophan. The D gene is left open where the match is weak. Where a row states a size, it is once, few, many or the class of an expanded clone; other rows omit it.

V gene	D gene	clone size	J gene	CDR3 protein	CDR3 DNA
TRBV6-2/TRBV6-3	NA	few	TRBJ1-2	CASVQTGTGNYGYTF	TGTGCCAGCGTACAAACAGGGACCGGGAACTATGGCTACACCTTC
TRBV6-5	TRBD2	few	TRBJ2-1	CASSYSMGSGGEQFF	TGTGCCAGCAGTTACTCGATGGGTAGCGGGGGAGAGCAGTTCTTC
TRBV27	TRBD1	few	TRBJ1-1	CASSPEGAGNTEAFF	TGTGCCAGCAGCCCGGAGGGGGCGGGGAACACTGAAGCTTTCTTT
TRBV27	TRBD1	few	TRBJ2-1	CASQDRVNEQFF	TGTGCCAGCCAAGACAGGGTGAATGAGCAGTTCTTC
TRBV5-1	NA	NA	TRBJ2-3	CASRSPISTDTQYF	TGCGCCAGCAGGTCCCCTATTAGCACAGATACGCAGTATTTT
TRBV6-1	NA	few	TRBJ1-5	CASSARHNQPQHF	TGTGCCAGCTCAGCTCGACACAATCAGCCCCAGCATTTT
TRBV6-1	TRBD1	NA	TRBJ2-3	CASRTGAAGTDTQYF	TGTGCCAGCAGGACAGGGGCGGCGGGCACAGATACGCAGTATTTT
TRBV10-3	NA	NA	TRBJ2-1	CAISESGEQFF	TGTGCCATCAGTGAGTCGGGTGAGCAGTTCTTC
TRBV6-2/TRBV6-3	NA	few	TRBJ1-3	CASSYSTFRSIYF	TGTGCCAGCAGTTACTCGACGTTCCGGTCCATATATTTT
TRBV7-2	NA	few	TRBJ1-4	CASSRKGREKLFF	TGTGCCAGCAGCCGAAAGGGGAGGGAAAAACTGTTTTTT
TRBV19	NA	few	TRBJ1-1	CASTREQGNTEAFF	TGTGCCAGTACCCGAGAACAGGGGAACACTGAAGCTTTCTTT
TRBV10-3	NA	NA	TRBJ1-6	CATLQGASSYNSPLHF	TGTGCCACCCTCCAAGGGGCGAGCTCCTATAATTCACCCCTCCACTTT
TRBV25-1	NA	few	TRBJ1-2	CASSVRGSLEGYGYTF	TGTGCCAGCAGTGTGAGAGGTTCCCTTGAGGGCTATGGCTACACCTTC
TRBV3-1	NA	NA	TRBJ1-2	CASSQGTRLGYGYTF	TGTGCCAGCAGCCAAGGTACCAGGTTAGGCTATGGCTACACCTTC
TRBV2	TRBD1	few	TRBJ1-2	CASNPQGPGGYTF	TGTGCCAGCAATCCACAGGGGCCTGGTGGCTACACCTTC
TRBV20-1	TRBD2	few	TRBJ2-7	CSARGSSGIAEQYF	TGCAGTGCTCGAGGTAGTAGCGGGATAGCCGAGCAGTACTTC
TRBV25-1	NA	NA	TRBJ2-1	CASSVSRGAYNEQFF	TGTGCCAGCAGTGTTTCACGGGGAGCCTACAATGAGCAGTTCTTC
TRBV24-1	TRBD2	NA	TRBJ2-5	CATSDPSGRARETQYF	TGTGCCACCAGTGATCCTAGCGGGAGGGCCCGGGAGACCCAGTACTTC
TRBV6-5	NA	NA	TRBJ2-3	CASSYDSRDTQYF	TGTGCCAGCAGTTACGACTCGAGAGATACGCAGTATTTT
TRBV6-2/TRBV6-3	NA	NA	TRBJ2-2	CASSYRGANTGELFF	TGTGCCAGCAGTTACCGCGGAGCGAACACCGGGGAGCTGTTTTTT
TRBV10-1	NA	NA	TRBJ2-3	CAPGVLKDTQYF	TGCGCCCCAGGTGTACTGAAAGATACGCAGTATTTT
TRBV24-1	TRBD2	NA	TRBJ2-1	CATLDPGTSAYNEQFF	TGTGCCACCTTAGACCCCGGGACTAGCGCCTACAATGAGCAGTTCTTC
TRBV6-1	TRBD1	NA	TRBJ1-2	CASSTQEMTGIGYTF	TGTGCCAGCAGTACCCAAGAAATGACAGGGATCGGCTACACCTTC
TRBV10-3	TRBD2	few	TRBJ2-1	CAISLGLAGGGEQFF	TGTGCCATCAGCCTGGGACTAGCGGGAGGAGGCGAGCAGTTCTTC
TRBV19	NA	few	TRBJ1-2	CASSIGTAYGYTF	TGTGCCAGTAGTATAGGGACCGCTTATGGCTACACCTTC
TRBV6-2/TRBV6-3	NA	NA	TRBJ1-2	CASRVSGTNYGYSF	TGTGCCAGCAGAGTTTCCGGGACGAACTATGGCTACAGCTTC
TRBV7-2	TRBD1	few	TRBJ1-2	CASSPMGTDYGYTF	TGTGCCAGCAGCCCGATGGGGACAGACTATGGCTACACCTTC
TRBV12-3/TRBV12-4	TRBD1	NA	TRBJ1-1	CASRPNRQGPEAFF	TGTGCCAGCAGACCCAACCGACAGGGTCCTGAAGCTTTCTTT
TRBV6-5	TRBD2	NA	TRBJ2-3	CASSYSPFSSGGTTDTQYF	TGTGCCAGCAGTTACTCCCCATTTAGTAGCGGGGGTACCACAGATACGCAGTATTTT
TRBV7-6	NA	NA	TRBJ1-4	CASSLLAGLTTNEKLFF	TGTGCCAGCAGCTTACTCGCAGGGCTCACAACTAATGAAAAACTGTTTTTT
TRBV28	NA	NA	TRBJ2-7	CATEVPHYEQYF	TGTGCCACGGAAGTCCCCCACTACGAGCAGTACTTC
TRBV2	NA	few	TRBJ1-2	CASSVGQIYGYTF	TGTGCCAGCAGTGTAGGACAGATCTATGGCTACACCTTC
TRBV27	TRBD1	NA	TRBJ1-5	CATGQGSNQPQHF	TGTGCCACCGGACAGGGGAGCAATCAGCCCCAGCATTTT
TRBV6-5	TRBD2	NA	TRBJ2-3	CASSFSGGATDTQYF	TGTGCCAGCAGTTTTAGCGGGGGGGCGACAGATACGCAGTATTTT
TRBV19	TRBD2	once	TRBJ2-5	CASSKRGVLETQYF	TGTGCCAGTAGTAAACGGGGGGTATTGGAGACCCAGTACTTC
TRBV20-1	TRBD2	few	TRBJ2-1	CSARGGTSGYNEQFF	TGCAGTGCTAGAGGGGGGACTAGCGGATACAATGAGCAGTTCTTC
TRBV24-1	TRBD1	few	TRBJ1-1	CATSDYTGAGAFF	TGTGCCACCAGTGATTACACAGGGGCGGGAGCTTTCTTT
TRBV19	TRBD2	NA	TRBJ2-1	CASSRSGSGLAGLGEQFF	TGTGCCAGTAGTCGAAGCGGCTCAGGACTAGCGGGATTAGGGGAGCAGTTCTTC
TRBV20-1	TRBD1	few	TRBJ2-3	CSARRPGQDTDTQYF	TGCAGTGCTAGGCGTCCGGGACAGGACACAGATACGCAGTATTTT